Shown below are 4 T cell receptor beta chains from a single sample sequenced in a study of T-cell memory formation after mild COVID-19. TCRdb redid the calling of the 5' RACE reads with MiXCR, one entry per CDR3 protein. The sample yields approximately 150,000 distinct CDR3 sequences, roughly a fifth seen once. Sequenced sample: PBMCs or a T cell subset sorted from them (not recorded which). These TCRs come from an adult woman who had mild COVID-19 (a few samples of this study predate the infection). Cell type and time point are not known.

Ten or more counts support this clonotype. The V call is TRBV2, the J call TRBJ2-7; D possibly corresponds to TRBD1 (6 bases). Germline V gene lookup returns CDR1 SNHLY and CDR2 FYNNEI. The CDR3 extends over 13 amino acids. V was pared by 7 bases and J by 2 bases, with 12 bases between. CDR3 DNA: TGTGCCAGCACCCATGGACAGACCTACGAGCAGTACTTC. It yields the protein CASTHGQTYEQYF.

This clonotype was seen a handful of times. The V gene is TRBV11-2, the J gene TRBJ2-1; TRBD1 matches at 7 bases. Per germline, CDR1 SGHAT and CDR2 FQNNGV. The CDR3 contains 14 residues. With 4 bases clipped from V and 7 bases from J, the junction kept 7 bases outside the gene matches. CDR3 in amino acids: CASSSNRGWNEQFF. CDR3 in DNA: TGTGCCAGCAGCTCGAACAGGGGTTGGAATGAGCAGTTCTTC.

CDR3: CASSFQGYYGYTF. Written as DNA, the CDR3 is TGTGCCAGCAGCTTCCAGGGCTACTATGGCTACACCTTC. This sequence joins TRBV7-9 and TRBJ1-2, with D possibly matching TRBD1 (5 bases). This CDR3 comprises 13 residues. Per the germline V gene, CDR1 is SEHNR and CDR2 is FQNEAQ (reference sequence). Trimming shortened V by 3 bases and J by 3 bases, and 8 bases separated the two germline ends.

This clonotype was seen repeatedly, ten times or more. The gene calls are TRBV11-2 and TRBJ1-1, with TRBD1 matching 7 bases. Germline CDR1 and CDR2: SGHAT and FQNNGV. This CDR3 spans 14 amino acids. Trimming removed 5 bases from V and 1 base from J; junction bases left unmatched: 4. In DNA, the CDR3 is TGTGCCAGCAGCCCCCGGGACAGGAACACTGAAGCTTTCTTT. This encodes CASSPRDRNTEAFF.